The present entry profiles one T cell receptor beta chain with its context. What it recognizes is unknown. This PCR relied on a set of 60 Vbeta primers and 13 Jbeta primers. Using immunoSEQ multiplex PCR, the repertoire was profiled, and TCRdb retains in-frame clones only, with some absent. Of 250,000 or so clones listed, about 80% are singletons. This sample was taken from a study of cytomegalovirus exposure and HLA in healthy donors. General study points: A few chains tied to CMV proved CMV antigen-specific in vitro. Sequencing depth roughly uniform across donors was assumed in presence/absence analyses. Earlier analysis found most TCR beta V segments productive about 90% or about 30% of the time. Upon later analysis, HLA-associated TCR beta chains proved more clonally expanded than other, equally common chains.

This TCR was recovered from an older woman in good health and CMV-seropositive. The sequenced sample was PBMCs.

The CDR3 loop is CASSLEGARLYGYTF. In DNA form, the CDR3 reads TGTGCCAGCAGCTTAGAAGGGGCACGCCTCTATGGCTACACCTTC. V gene TRBV7-9 combines with J gene TRBJ1-2; D is possibly TRBD1 (5 bases). This CDR3 region has 15 residues. Trimming stripped 1 base from V and 4 bases from J, with 13 bases between. CDR1 SEHNR and CDR2 FQNEAQ come from the germline V gene (reference sequence).